The 24 T cell receptor beta chains listed next were all sequenced from one sample in a study of blood T cell repertoires in COVID-19. The protocol was immunoSEQ multiplex PCR, while the TCRdb copy is restricted to in-frame clones and leaves out a portion. The sample gives 200,000 to 250,000 clones, 70% to 90% of which show up once; over 3% is in the top ten. The sample was PBMCs or T cells enriched from blood (not recorded which). The receptors stem from a woman in her thirties or forties with acute COVID-19.

This rearrangement joins TRBV7-2 to TRBJ2-1; the match to TRBD2 covers 9 bases. V shed 1 base and J 2 bases; nucleotides not matched to a gene: 0. The V gene's germline CDR1 is SGHTA and CDR2 FQGNSA. The CDR3 is made up of 15 amino acids. CDR3 protein: CASSLVAGAYNEQFF. CDR3 sequence (DNA): TGTGCCAGCAGCTTAGTAGCGGGAGCCTACAATGAGCAGTTCTTC.

This clone appeared a single time. The chain is built from TRBV6-5 and TRBJ2-7; D gene uncertain. The CDR3 spans 14 residues. Germline CDR1 and CDR2: MNHEY and SVGAGI. V was trimmed by 6 bases and J by 2 bases, leaving 14 bases between them. The CDR3 region is CASSSAVGAYEQYV. In DNA, the CDR3 is TGTGCCAGCAGCAGTGCCGTTGGTGCCTACGAGCAGTACGTC.

V gene TRBV6-5 combines with J gene TRBJ2-5, with D hard to call. The CDR3 has 13 amino acids. Looked up from germline, CDR1 is MNHEY and CDR2 is SVGAGI. The V gene lost 4 bases and the J gene lost 9 bases, with 15 bases spanning the gap. CDR3 DNA: TGTGCCAGCAGTTTAAGTTGGCAGTCTGCCCAGTACTTC. This translates into CASSLSWQSAQYF.

The chain has TRBV29-1 and TRBJ1-5; D gene uncertain. CDR3 length: 20 residues. V lost 1 base to trimming and J lost 0 bases, with 25 bases between them. CDR1 is SQVTM and CDR2 is ANQGSEA in the germline V gene. The CDR3 sequence is CSVEVWRWRIAGSSNQPQHF. As DNA, the CDR3 is TGCAGCGTTGAAGTCTGGAGGTGGCGTATTGCGGGGTCTAGCAATCAGCCCCAGCATTTT.

The genes are TRBV7-8 and TRBJ2-3, with D possibly being TRBD1 (8 bases). The germline V gene encodes CDR1 SGHVS and CDR2 FQNEAQ. Trimming cost V 5 bases and J 0 bases, with 27 bases left between them. This CDR3 region has 20 residues. CDR3 DNA sequence: TGTGCCAGCAGCAGTGGAGCGACAGGGGTCTGGGGGGGGAGCACAGATACGCAGTATTTT. This translates into CASSSGATGVWGGSTDTQYF. Full variable domain (remainder filled in from reference TRBV7-8 and TRBJ2-3): GAGVSQSPRYKVAKRGQDVALRCDPISGHVSLFWYQQALGQGPEFLTYFQNEAQLDKSGLPSDRFFAERPEGSVSTLKIQRTQQEDSAVYLCASSSGATGVWGGSTDTQYFGPGTRLTVL.

This sequence joins TRBV19 and TRBJ1-6, with unresolved D. The V and J ends lost 11 bases and 5 bases respectively, with 16 bases between them. Per germline, CDR1 LNHDA and CDR2 SQIVND (reference sequence). This CDR3 is built from 14 residues. CDR3: CAASGGRDNSPLHF. In nucleotides, the CDR3 is TGTGCCGCCTCGGGAGGGAGGGATAATTCACCCCTCCACTTT. Based on the CDR3 plus reference TRBV19 and TRBJ1-6, the full variable domain is DGGITQSPKYLFRKEGQNVTLSCEQNLNHDAMYWYRQDPGQGLRLIYYSQIVNDFQKGDIAEGYSVSREKKESFPLTVTSAQKNPTAFYLCAASGGRDNSPLHFGNGTRLTVT.

The chain links TRBV6-5 to TRBJ1-2; 9 nucleotides match TRBD1. Germline-derived CDR1 and CDR2 are MNHEY and SVGAGI. The J segment lost 5 bases and the V segment lost 7 bases, leaving 11 bases of the junction unmatched. CDR3 size: 15 residues. DNA for the CDR3: TGTGCCAGCACTTATCTAACAGGGGGCCAGTATGGCTACACCTTC. Its protein product is CASTYLTGGQYGYTF.

CDR3 protein: CASSIGTGGNTEAFF. CDR3 nucleotide sequence: TGTGCCAGCAGTATCGGGACAGGGGGTAACACTGAAGCTTTCTTT. The genes are TRBV27 and TRBJ1-1, with 11 bases matching TRBD1. The CDR3 consists of 15 residues. With 5 bases clipped from V and 2 bases from J, the junction kept 4 bases outside the gene matches. Germline assignment: CDR1 MNHEY and CDR2 SMNVEV (reference sequence).

This chain uses TRBV4-3 with TRBJ1-1; 9 bases are a match to TRBD1. CDR1 is LGHNA, CDR2 YSLEER, per germline. V lost 0 bases to trimming and J lost 1 base; unmatched junction nucleotides: 3. This CDR3 is built from 16 residues. This chain's CDR3 is CASSQDRQGGNTEAFF. The CDR3 region has the DNA TGCGCCAGCAGCCAAGACCGACAGGGGGGGAACACTGAAGCTTTCTTT.

The CDR3, as DNA: TGTGCCAGCAGCGCAACTAGCGGGGGGACTCATTACTCCTACAATGAGCAGTTCTTC. It yields the protein CASSATSGGTHYSYNEQFF. V and J are TRBV7-9 and TRBJ2-1; 12 bases are a match to TRBD2. The CDR3 extends over 19 amino acids. From germline, CDR1 is SEHNR and CDR2 FQNEAQ (reference sequence). Trimming removed 5 bases from V and 0 bases from J; junction bases left unmatched: 11.

This chain links TRBV7-2 with TRBJ2-7; D gene unclear. V lost 6 bases to trimming and J lost 3 bases, with 12 bases between them. The CDR3 totals 13 residues. Looked up from germline, CDR1 is SGHTA and CDR2 is FQGNSA. The CDR3 sequence: CASSPRLLYEQYF. CDR3 sequence (DNA): TGTGCCAGCAGTCCTAGGCTCCTCTACGAGCAGTACTTC.

The rearrangement joins TRBV27 to TRBJ2-2; D unresolved. V was pared by 0 bases and J by 6 bases, with 5 bases between. This CDR3 contains 13 residues. Germline assignment: CDR1 MNHEY and CDR2 SMNVEV (reference sequence). The CDR3 sequence is CASSLSGAGELFF. The CDR3, as DNA: TGTGCCAGCAGTTTATCAGGAGCCGGGGAGCTGTTTTTT.

CDR3 sequence reads: CATSDSTQGNTEAFF. CDR3 nucleotides: TGTGCCACCAGTGATAGTACACAGGGAAACACTGAAGCTTTCTTT. The rearrangement joins TRBV24-1 to TRBJ1-1; maybe TRBD1 (6 bases). V shed 3 bases and J shed 2 bases, with 12 bases lying between them. CDR3 length equals 15 residues. Germline assignment: CDR1 KGHDR and CDR2 SFDVKD.

CDR3 sequence reads: CASSLGTGTEAFF. The CDR3 nucleotides are TGTGCCAGCAGCTTAGGGACAGGCACTGAAGCTTTCTTT. The V call is TRBV7-7, the J call TRBJ1-1; 7 positions match TRBD1. CDR1 and CDR2 (germline): SSHAT, FNYEAQ (reference sequence). The length of the CDR3 is 13 residues. With 1 base clipped from V and 4 bases from J, the junction kept 0 bases outside the gene matches.

The chain links TRBV2 to TRBJ1-1, with unresolved D. The CDR3 is made up of 15 amino acids. The germline CDR1 and CDR2 sequences are SNHLY and FYNNEI. V was clipped by 1 base and J by 5 bases, with 14 bases between them. CDR3 residues: CASSEVRGIRTEAFF. For the CDR3, the DNA is TGTGCCAGCAGTGAAGTTCGAGGGATCCGAACTGAAGCTTTCTTT.

The chain combines TRBV24-1 with TRBJ1-3; D is uncertain. Trimming removed 4 bases at V and 0 bases at J, with 6 bases between. Looked up from germline, CDR1 is KGHDR and CDR2 is SFDVKD. The CDR3 is 14 amino acids. This chain's CDR3 is CATSETGSGNTIYF. The CDR3 DNA is TGTGCCACCAGTGAAACCGGCTCTGGAAACACCATATATTTT.

The rearrangement links TRBV7-9 to TRBJ1-2; D uncertain. The CDR3 runs 16 residues. Between the trimmed V and J ends, which lost 3 bases and 2 bases, there was a span of 16 bases. Germline loops: CDR1 SEHNR, CDR2 FQNEAQ (reference sequence). The DNA of the CDR3 is TGTGCCAGCAGCTTCGAGACTCTAGCCCAGAACTATGGCTACACCTTC. Translating it yields CASSFETLAQNYGYTF.

The CDR3 sequence: CTSSRGGVDNEQFF. The CDR3 DNA follows: TGCACCAGCAGCCGCGGGGGGGTCGACAATGAGCAGTTCTTC. The chain joins TRBV1 to TRBJ2-1; no check of the table's D call, TRBD2, against the DNA was made. TRBV1 is shown as a pseudogene. This CDR3 contains 14 residues.

Of note for this clone: The same CDR3 also results from other DNA sequences found in this sample. The CDR3, as DNA: TGTGCCACCAGCAGAGGAACAGGGGGGACCACTGAAGCTTTCTTT. This sequence encodes CATSRGTGGTTEAFF. The V gene is TRBV15, the J gene TRBJ1-1, with TRBD1 identical over 8 bases. This CDR3 is built from 15 residues. The V and J ends lost 1 base and 4 bases, in that order; junction bases with no gene match: 5. The germline gives CDR1 LNHNV, CDR2 YYDKDF (reference sequence).

J is TRBJ2-7 and V is TRBV12-1; the table's D gene call, TRBD2, was not cross checked with the DNA. TRBV12-1 is assigned pseudogene status. CDR3 length equals 16 residues. The CDR3 DNA reads TGTGCCAGCAGCCTTCACAGAGGGCTTAGGTCCTACGAGCAGTACGTC. Protein sequence: CASSLHRGLRSYEQYV.

This clone was observed a single time. The chain recombines TRBV14 with TRBJ1-1, with no clear D. Germline assignment: CDR1 SGHDN and CDR2 FVKESK. Trimming pared 0 bases from V and 7 bases from J, leaving 6 bases between. This CDR3 has 12 amino acids. The CDR3 DNA is TGTGCCAGCAGCCAAGATCGAGGTGAAGCTTTCTTT. As protein: CASSQDRGEAFF.

CDR3 nucleotides: TGTGCCAGCAGCGCCTCGAGGGGGACAGGGTCGGAGCAGTACGTC. Translating it yields CASSASRGTGSEQYV. The chain carries TRBV9 and TRBJ2-7, with 9 bases lining up with TRBD1. The V and J ends lost 3 bases and 7 bases, in that order; junction bases with no gene match: 11. Germline V gene data show CDR1 as SGDLS and CDR2 as YYNGEE. The CDR3 length is 15 residues.

V usage is TRBV5-5 and J usage is TRBJ1-4, with D possibly TRBD1 on 6 matching bases. The V end lost 7 bases, the J end lost 0 bases, and 7 bases lay between the germline ends. The CDR3 length is 13 residues. Germline V gives CDR1 SGHKS, CDR2 YYEKEE (reference sequence). CDR3 in amino acids: CASHRATNEKLFF. The CDR3 nucleotides are TGTGCCAGCCACAGGGCAACTAATGAAAAACTGTTTTTT.

This chain joins TRBV24-1 and TRBJ2-7; 9 nucleotides line up with TRBD2. Trimming cost V 5 bases and J 1 base; bases outside gene matches: 14. CDR3 size: 18 residues. Germline assignment: CDR1 KGHDR and CDR2 SFDVKD. The CDR3 sequence: CATSGICLSGGTSYEQYV. CDR3 sequence (DNA): TGTGCCACCAGTGGTATATGTCTAAGCGGGGGGACATCCTACGAGCAGTACGTC.